The table lists the clone carrying this T cell receptor (beta chain) with a count of one. The data originate from a study of T cells in narcolepsy. The CDR3 covers 15 residues. V lost 1 base to trimming and J lost 8 bases; unmatched junction nucleotides: 10. Germline V gene sequence: CDR1 GTSNPN, CDR2 SVGIG (reference sequence). Some clones are missing from TCRdb's copy, which holds only in-frame ones; the method was immunoSEQ multiplex PCR. The table includes about 41,000 clones, approximately 88% detected once. The sequenced sample consisted of CD45RA- memory CD4+ T cells from PBMCs. The clonotype originates from a human donor with narcolepsy. The chain carries TRBV30 and TRBJ2-2; 7 bases agree with TRBD1. The CDR3 nucleotides read TGTGCCTGGAGTGCGGGGCGACAGGGCGGGGGGGAGCTGTTTTTT. It encodes CAWSAGRQGGGELFF.